A single sample gave rise to the 24 T cell receptor beta chains below, sequenced in a study of blood T cell repertoires in COVID-19. Profiled with immunoSEQ multiplex PCR; TCRdb holds only in-frame clones, not every one. Among more than 95,000 clones listed, around 79% were seen once. The sequenced sample was peripheral blood. The receptor set was obtained from a middle-aged man with acute or convalescent COVID-19.

The V gene is TRBV6-5, the J gene TRBJ1-1, with D perhaps matching TRBD1 (6 bases). This CDR3 spans 14 amino acids. Trimming left V 8 bases short and J 1 base short, with 14 bases between. Germline assignment: CDR1 MNHEY and CDR2 SVGAGI. This CDR3 reads CASRHWTENTEAFF. The CDR3 DNA reads TGTGCCAGCCGGCACTGGACAGAGAACACTGAAGCTTTCTTT.

This chain joins TRBV28 and TRBJ2-7, with 9 bases fitting TRBD1. J was trimmed by 3 bases and V by 5 bases; bases with no gene match: 5. This CDR3 region has 14 residues. The germline CDR1 and CDR2 sequences are MDHEN and SYDVKM. CDR3 in DNA: TGTGCCAGCAGTACACCGGGACAGGGCTACGAGCAGTACTTC. The encoded protein is CASSTPGQGYEQYF.

This clone has a single count. V is TRBV5-1 and J is TRBJ2-5; weak D call: TRBD1 (6 bases). V lost 0 bases and J 4 bases, leaving 10 bases between the germline ends. This CDR3 comprises 14 residues. The germline V gene encodes CDR1 SGHRS and CDR2 YFSETQ. Here the CDR3 DNA reads TGCGCCAGCAGCTTGGCCCAGACAGGAGAGACCCAGTACTTC. Translation: CASSLAQTGETQYF.

This clone appeared a few times. This rearrangement joins TRBV24-1 to TRBJ1-2; D is unclear. CDR1 and CDR2 from the germline V gene are KGHDR and SFDVKD. Trimming cost V 0 bases and J 3 bases, with 4 bases left between them. The CDR3 consists of 13 residues. The CDR3 DNA reads as TGTGCCACCAGTGATTTGCAGGACTATGGCTACACCTTC. Amino acid sequence: CATSDLQDYGYTF.

J is TRBJ2-5 and V is TRBV5-1, with 11 bases aligning to TRBD1. J gave up 6 bases and V 0 bases, and 7 bases lay outside the gene matches. The CDR3 is made up of 16 amino acids. Germline CDR1 SGHRS, CDR2 YFSETQ. CDR3 loop: CASSLDWTGGGKTQYF. The DNA of the CDR3 is TGCGCCAGCAGCTTGGATTGGACAGGGGGCGGAAAGACCCAGTACTTC.

The chain uses TRBV28 and TRBJ2-3; no clear D gene. The CDR3 has 12 residues. CDR1 is MDHEN, CDR2 SYDVKM, per germline. V was pared by 10 bases and J by 4 bases, with 12 bases between. CDR3 region: CATSRYSDTQYF. CDR3 DNA: TGTGCCACCTCACGGTACTCAGATACGCAGTATTTT.

In the case of this clone: The junction departs from germline at one end; a sequencing error may be responsible. The chain couples TRBV7-7 to TRBJ2-7, with 7 bases that match TRBD1. This CDR3 spans 16 amino acids. CDR1 SSHAT and CDR2 FNYEAQ come from the germline V gene (reference sequence). CDR3 protein: CASSPAFPGQPYEQYF. CDR3 coding DNA: TGTGCTAGCAGCCCCGCCTTTCCGGGACAGCCATACGAGCAGTACTTC.

The chain combines TRBV29-1 with TRBJ1-1, with a weak D call TRBD1 (6 bases). The CDR3 sequence is 13 residues long. With 5 bases removed from V and 0 bases from J, the gap between germline ends came to 10 bases. CDR1 and CDR2 (germline): SQVTM, ANQGSEA. The CDR3 DNA is TGCAGCGTTAGTGACAGGATGAACACTGAAGCTTTCTTT. It is translated as CSVSDRMNTEAFF.

The rearrangement joins TRBV28 to TRBJ1-1, with D perhaps matching TRBD1 (5 bases). This CDR3 is built from 14 residues. Germline V gene sequence: CDR1 MDHEN, CDR2 SYDVKM. Deletions cut 5 bases from V and 6 bases from J, with 16 bases between. DNA for the CDR3: TGTGCCAGCAGTCCACCGGAACAGGCCCCTGAAGCTTTCTTT. Its translation is CASSPPEQAPEAFF.

The J gene is TRBJ2-1, the V gene TRBV5-1, with D perhaps matching TRBD2 (6 bases). CDR1 and CDR2 from the germline V gene are SGHRS and YFSETQ. V shed 4 bases and J shed 3 bases, with 17 bases lying between them. This CDR3 is 16 amino acids long. The CDR3 protein is CASSQPPGVLYNEQFF. As DNA, the CDR3 is TGCGCCAGCAGCCAACCTCCGGGGGTGCTCTACAATGAGCAGTTCTTC.

The chain links TRBV27 to TRBJ2-1, with 7 positions matching TRBD2. There are 17 residues in the CDR3. The trim removed 0 bases at V and 4 bases at J, leaving 9 bases unmatched. Per the germline V gene, CDR1 is MNHEY and CDR2 is SMNVEV (reference sequence). The DNA for the CDR3 is TGTGCCAGCAGTTTATCGAAGGCGGGAGAGGCTTACAATGAGCAGTTCTTC. Protein: CASSLSKAGEAYNEQFF.

The gene calls are TRBV5-1 and TRBJ2-7; 10 bases are a match to TRBD2. The CDR3 loop spans 15 amino acids. CDR1 and CDR2 (germline): SGHRS, YFSETQ. V gave up 5 bases and J gave up 3 bases; unmatched junction bases: 8. In DNA, the CDR3 is TGCGCCAGCAGTCCGTCTAGCGGGAGTCTCTACGAGCAGTACTTC. It codes for CASSPSSGSLYEQYF.

J is TRBJ2-7 and V is TRBV27, with 10 nucleotides matching TRBD2. V dropped 5 bases and J dropped 0; count of bases not matched to a gene: 7. This CDR3 region has 16 residues. Per germline, CDR1 MNHEY and CDR2 SMNVEV (reference sequence). The CDR3 loop reads CASSPSSGRFSYEQYF. CDR3 nucleotide sequence: TGTGCCAGCAGTCCATCTAGCGGGAGATTCTCCTACGAGCAGTACTTC.

V gene TRBV29-1 combines with J gene TRBJ1-2, with 10 nucleotides matching TRBD1. The CDR3 sequence is 11 residues long. Germline loops: CDR1 SQVTM, CDR2 ANQGSEA. With V trimmed by 6 bases and J by 10 bases, 5 bases remained unmatched. CDR3 residues: CSVGTGDDYTF. The CDR3 bases are TGCAGCGTAGGGACAGGGGATGACTACACCTTC. Full variable domain (remainder filled in from reference TRBV29-1 and TRBJ1-2): SAVISQKPSRDICQRGTSLTIQCQVDSQVTMMFWYRQQPGQSLTLIATANQGSEATYESGFVIDKFPISRPNLTFSTLTVSNMSPEDSSIYLCSVGTGDDYTFGSGTRLTVV.

This rearrangement joins TRBV27 to TRBJ1-2, with a weak D call TRBD1 (6 bases). Trimming pared 5 bases from V and 1 base from J, leaving 17 bases between. The CDR3 spans 16 residues. The germline CDR1 and CDR2 sequences are MNHEY and SMNVEV (reference sequence). The CDR3 sequence is CASSLMGADLNYGYTF. Written as DNA, the CDR3 is TGTGCCAGCAGTCTTATGGGGGCAGATCTTAACTATGGCTACACCTTC.

CDR3 in DNA: TGTGCCAGCAGTTTCGGCCTAGCGGGCCCCAATGAGCAGTTCTTC. This translates into CASSFGLAGPNEQFF. The chain couples TRBV27 to TRBJ2-1; 8 bases match TRBD2. CDR3 length: 15 residues. The germline gives CDR1 MNHEY, CDR2 SMNVEV (reference sequence). Trimming took 3 bases from V and 6 from J; bases not matched to a gene: 7.

The rearrangement uses TRBV7-6 and TRBJ2-2; a possible D gene is TRBD2 (6 bases). Deletions cut 5 bases from V and 5 bases from J, with 15 bases between. The CDR3 has 15 residues. The germline V gene encodes CDR1 SGHVS and CDR2 FNYEAQ. The CDR3 DNA is TGTGCCAGCAGCCAGAGAGTGGGAGGTACCGGGGAGCTGTTTTTT. Protein product: CASSQRVGGTGELFF.

In DNA form, the CDR3 reads TGCGCCAGCAGCCAAGTCCTAGCGTCCTCCTACGAGCAGTACTTC. Translation: CASSQVLASSYEQYF. The V gene is TRBV4-1, the J gene TRBJ2-7; TRBD2 is a possible D gene (6 bases). Between the trimmed V and J ends, which lost 1 base and 0 bases, there was a span of 10 bases. Germline V gene sequence: CDR1 MGHRA, CDR2 YSYEKL. The CDR3 totals 15 residues.

J is TRBJ2-7 and V is TRBV5-6; D is uncertain. The germline gives CDR1 SGHDT, CDR2 YYEEEE. V gave up 4 bases and J gave up 3 bases, with 11 bases separating them. CDR3 length equals 13 residues. CDR3 sequence: CASSGLADYEQYF. CDR3 DNA sequence: TGTGCCAGCAGCGGTTTGGCGGACTACGAGCAGTACTTC.

The chain links TRBV2 to TRBJ2-6, with a weak D call TRBD1 (7 bases). Germline CDR1 and CDR2: SNHLY and FYNNEI. CDR3 length: 18 amino acids. Trimming took off 5 bases at V and 2 bases at J, with 19 bases between the two ends. The CDR3 loop is CASSHLMEGAPGANVLTF. CDR3 bases: TGTGCCAGCAGTCACCTTATGGAGGGGGCGCCTGGGGCCAACGTCCTGACTTTC.

The chain links TRBV5-4 to TRBJ1-6; TRBD1 matches 7 bases. Germline-derived CDR1 and CDR2 are SGHNT and YYREEE (reference sequence). This CDR3 contains 15 residues. Trimming took 4 bases from V and 7 from J; bases not matched to a gene: 8. The CDR3 bases are TGTGCCAGCAGCGAGAAGACAGGGTCCAATTCACCCCTCCACTTT. Its protein is CASSEKTGSNSPLHF.

On this clone itself: Distinct nucleotide sequences in the sample also encode this CDR3. The rearrangement uses TRBV5-5 and TRBJ2-5, with TRBD2 matching over 12 bases. The ends lost 0 bases at V and 5 bases at J; junction bases unmatched: 5. Germline V gene data show CDR1 as SGHKS and CDR2 as YYEKEE (reference sequence). This CDR3 comprises 16 residues. CDR3 sequence: CASSLELAGGRETQYF. The CDR3 DNA reads as TGTGCCAGCAGCTTGGAACTAGCGGGGGGACGGGAGACCCAGTACTTC.

This clone was picked up one time. This chain links TRBV19 with TRBJ1-6; possible D gene TRBD1, 6 bases. CDR1 is LNHDA and CDR2 is SQIVND in the germline V gene (reference sequence). The V end was cut by 2 bases, the J end by 9 bases, with 8 bases between. The CDR3 runs to 13 residues. The CDR3 nucleotides read TGTGCCAGTAGTATAAGAGGGGGTTCACCCCTCCACTTT. Its protein is CASSIRGGSPLHF.

The chain uses TRBV19 and TRBJ2-3; 9 bases map to TRBD1. The CDR3 consists of 17 residues. V trimming: 5 bases; J trimming: 5 bases; junction bases outside the gene matches: 14. Germline V gene data show CDR1 as LNHDA and CDR2 as SQIVND (reference sequence). The CDR3 DNA is TGTGCCAGTAGTCCAGACAGGGGGACCCGCGCCGAAGATACGCAGTATTTT. Its protein is CASSPDRGTRAEDTQYF.